Listed below are T cell receptor beta chains from one sample, sequenced in a study of OX40 agonist ivuxolimab in advanced cancers. Assay: immunoSEQ multiplex PCR; the TCRdb copy retains only in-frame clones and omits some. The data show about 93,000 clones, 94% seen once. The starting material was CD4+ or CD8+ T cells sorted from blood, obtained in a trial of the OX40 agonist ivuxolimab. The receptors were gathered from an adult with an advanced solid tumor such as melanoma, head and neck, liver or kidney cancer. Each CDR3 is given with its conserved first and last residue. D genes are given only for firm matches. Not every row has a clone size; where given, it reads once, few, many or a size class.

clone_size	v_call	j_call	d_call	cdr3_nt	cdr3_aa
once	TRBV5-4	TRBJ2-1	TRBD2	TGTGCCAGCAGCCCGGGAGGGTTCGACAATGAGCAGTTCTTC	CASSPGGFDNEQFF
once	TRBV4-1	TRBJ2-1	TRBD2	TGCGCCAGCAGCCAAGTGGGGGGGAGCGTCGCCTACAATGAGCAGTTCTTC	CASSQVGGSVAYNEQFF
.	TRBV27	TRBJ2-5	.	TGTGCCAGCAGACCAGGGGAGAGGAAGACCCAGTACTTC	CASRPGERKTQYF
.	TRBV7-8	TRBJ1-1	.	TGTGCCAGCAGACTACAGGTTAACACTGAAGCTTTCTTT	CASRLQVNTEAFF
.	TRBV5-4	TRBJ1-2	.	TGTGCCAGCAGCTTCGTTAACTATGGCTACACCTTC	CASSFVNYGYTF
.	TRBV7-6	TRBJ2-3	.	TGTGCCAGCAGCTTTTCGGGAGATACGCAGTATTTT	CASSFSGDTQYF
.	TRBV9	TRBJ2-7	.	TGTGCCAGCAGCGCAAATGGGGGTCCCTACGAGCAGTACTTC	CASSANGGPYEQYF
.	TRBV25-1	TRBJ1-3	.	TGTGCCAGCAGTGAACTGACCTCTGGAAACACCATATATTTT	CASSELTSGNTIYF
.	TRBV6-5	TRBJ2-5	.	TGTGCCAGCAGTGAAGCCTACTTC	CASSEAYF
.	TRBV18	TRBJ2-7	TRBD1	TGTGCCAGCTCACACCGGGACAGGGTCTACGAGCAGTACTTC	CASSHRDRVYEQYF
.	TRBV6-5	TRBJ2-1	TRBD2	TGTGCCAGCAGTTACTCTAGCGGGGGACACAATGAGCAGTTCTTC	CASSYSSGGHNEQFF
.	TRBV19	TRBJ2-2	.	TGTGCCGGAACAGATAACACCGGGGAGCTGTTTTTT	CAGTDNTGELFF
.	TRBV9	TRBJ2-1	.	TGTGCCAGCAGCCGTTCTGCGAATGAGCAGTTCTTC	CASSRSANEQFF
.	TRBV27	TRBJ2-7	.	TGTGCCAGCACTTCCGGGACTGCGTCCTTAGGGCAGTACTTC	CASTSGTASLGQYF
.	TRBV2	TRBJ2-7	TRBD1	TGTGCCAGCACTCATTCCGGGACAGGGGTTTCCTACGAGCAGTACTTC	CASTHSGTGVSYEQYF
.	TRBV4-1	TRBJ2-7	.	TGCGCCAGCAGCCAAGATCTACAGCGATACTCCTACGAGCAGTACTTC	CASSQDLQRYSYEQYF
.	TRBV10-1	TRBJ2-7	TRBD1	TGCGCCAGCAGTGACCTGACAGGGGACGAGCAGTACTTC	CASSDLTGDEQYF
few	TRBV5-5	TRBJ2-5	.	TGTGCCAGCAGCCGTGGCAGGGTACAAGAGACCCAGTACTTC	CASSRGRVQETQYF
.	TRBV7-9	TRBJ2-7	.	TGTGCCAGCAGCCAGACCACAGGGAGCGGCGAGCAGTACTTC	CASSQTTGSGEQYF
few	TRBV27	TRBJ1-2	.	TGTGCCAGCAGTCAGGGTAACTATGGCTACACCTTC	CASSQGNYGYTF